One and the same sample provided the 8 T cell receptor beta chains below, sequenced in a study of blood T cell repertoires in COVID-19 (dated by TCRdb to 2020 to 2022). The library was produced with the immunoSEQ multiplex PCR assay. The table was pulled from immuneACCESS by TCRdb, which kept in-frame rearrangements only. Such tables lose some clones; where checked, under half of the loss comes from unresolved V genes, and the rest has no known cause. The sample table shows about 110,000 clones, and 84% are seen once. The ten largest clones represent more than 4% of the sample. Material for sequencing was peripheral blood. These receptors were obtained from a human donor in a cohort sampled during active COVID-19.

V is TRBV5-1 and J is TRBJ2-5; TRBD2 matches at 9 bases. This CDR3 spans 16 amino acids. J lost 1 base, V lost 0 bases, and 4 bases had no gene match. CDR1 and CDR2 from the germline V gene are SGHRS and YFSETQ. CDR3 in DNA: TGCGCCAGCAGCTTGGGGGCTAGCGGGATCCAAGAGACCCAGTACTTC. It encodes CASSLGASGIQETQYF.

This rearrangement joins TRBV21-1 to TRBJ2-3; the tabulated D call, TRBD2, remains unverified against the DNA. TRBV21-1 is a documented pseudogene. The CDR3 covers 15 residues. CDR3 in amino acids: CASNPTSGRADTQYF. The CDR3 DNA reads TGTGCCAGCAACCCGACTAGCGGGAGGGCAGATACGCAGTATTTT.

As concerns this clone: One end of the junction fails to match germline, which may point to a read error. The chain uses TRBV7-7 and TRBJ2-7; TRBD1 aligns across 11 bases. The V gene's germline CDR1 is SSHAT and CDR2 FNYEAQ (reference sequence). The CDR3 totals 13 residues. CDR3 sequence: CASSAGTGGEQYF. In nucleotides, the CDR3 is TGTGCTAGCAGCGCCGGGACAGGGGGCGAGCAGTACTTC.

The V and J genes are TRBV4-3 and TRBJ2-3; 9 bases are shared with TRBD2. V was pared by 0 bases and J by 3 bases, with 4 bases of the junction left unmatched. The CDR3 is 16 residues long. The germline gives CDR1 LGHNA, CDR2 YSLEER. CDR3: CASSQDAGGPTDTQYF. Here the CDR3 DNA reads TGCGCCAGCAGCCAAGATGCGGGAGGGCCGACAGATACGCAGTATTTT.

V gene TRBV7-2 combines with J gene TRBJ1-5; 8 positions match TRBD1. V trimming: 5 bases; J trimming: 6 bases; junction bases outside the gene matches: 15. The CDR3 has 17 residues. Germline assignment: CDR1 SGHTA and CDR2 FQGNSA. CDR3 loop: CASSPMWGRGQGQPQHF. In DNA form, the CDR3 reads TGTGCCAGCAGCCCGATGTGGGGCAGGGGGCAGGGTCAGCCCCAGCATTTT.

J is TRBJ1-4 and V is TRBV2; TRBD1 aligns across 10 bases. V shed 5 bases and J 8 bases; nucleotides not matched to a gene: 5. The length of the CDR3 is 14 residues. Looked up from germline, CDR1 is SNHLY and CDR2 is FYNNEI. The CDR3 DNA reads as TGTGCCAGCAGTTCCGGGACAGGGGTGGAAAAACTGTTTTTT. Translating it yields CASSSGTGVEKLFF. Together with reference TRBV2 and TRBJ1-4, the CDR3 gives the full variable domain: EPEVTQTPSHQVTQMGQEVILRCVPISNHLYFYWYRQILGQKVEFLVSFYNNEISEKSEIFDDQFSVERPDGSNFTLKIRSTKLEDSAMYFCASSSGTGVEKLFFGSGTQLSVL.

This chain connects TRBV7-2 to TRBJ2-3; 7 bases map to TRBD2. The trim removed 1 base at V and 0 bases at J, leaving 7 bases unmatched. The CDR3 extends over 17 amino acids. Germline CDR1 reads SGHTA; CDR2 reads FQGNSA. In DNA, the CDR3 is TGTGCCAGCAGCTTAGGGCTAGCGGAGGCTAGCACAGATACGCAGTATTTT. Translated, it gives CASSLGLAEASTDTQYF.

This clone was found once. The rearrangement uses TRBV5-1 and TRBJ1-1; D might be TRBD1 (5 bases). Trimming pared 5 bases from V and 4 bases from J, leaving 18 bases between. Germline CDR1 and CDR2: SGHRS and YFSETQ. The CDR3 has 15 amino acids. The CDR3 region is CASSIASGAVTEAFF. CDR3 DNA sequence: TGCGCCAGCAGTATAGCAAGCGGGGCTGTCACTGAAGCTTTCTTT.